This note documents a single T cell receptor (beta chain) sequence. The data are from a study of shared clonotypes between healthy human individuals. Measured with immunoSEQ multiplex PCR; TCRdb has only the in-frame clones, and not every one. Among roughly 570,000 clones listed, 98% were seen once. CD45RO-negative, CCR7-positively selected cells formed the naive CD8 fraction, excluding terminally differentiated effector memory CD45RA+ cells. In germline, CDR1 is SGHDN, CDR2 FVKESK. The length of the CDR3 is 15 residues. V shed 4 bases and J shed 5 bases, with 17 bases lying between them. The sequencing input was naive CD8+ T cells sorted from blood. The chain carries TRBV14 and TRBJ2-5; weak D call: TRBD1 (7 bases). This clonotype was obtained from a man aged 25-40 years in good health. CDR3 coding DNA: TGTGCCAGCAGCCCCCTAGCGACAGGGCTGGAGACCCAGTACTTC. It codes for CASSPLATGLETQYF.